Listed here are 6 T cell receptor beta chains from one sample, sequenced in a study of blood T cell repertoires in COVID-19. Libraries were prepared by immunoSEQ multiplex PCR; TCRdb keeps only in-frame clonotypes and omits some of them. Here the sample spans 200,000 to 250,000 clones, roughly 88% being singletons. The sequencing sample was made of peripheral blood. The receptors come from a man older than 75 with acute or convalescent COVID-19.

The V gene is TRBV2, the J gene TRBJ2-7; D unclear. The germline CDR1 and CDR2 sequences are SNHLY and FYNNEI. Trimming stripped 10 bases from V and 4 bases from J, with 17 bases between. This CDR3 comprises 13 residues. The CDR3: CATTIHFTYEQYF. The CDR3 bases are TGTGCCACCACGATTCATTTCACTTACGAGCAGTACTTC.

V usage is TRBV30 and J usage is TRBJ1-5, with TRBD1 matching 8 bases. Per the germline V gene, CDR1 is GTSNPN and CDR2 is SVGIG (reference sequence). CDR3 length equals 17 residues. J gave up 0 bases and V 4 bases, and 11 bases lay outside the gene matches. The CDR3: CAWIKSDRDYSNQPQHF. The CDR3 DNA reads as TGTGCCTGGATCAAATCGGACAGGGACTATAGCAATCAGCCCCAGCATTTT.

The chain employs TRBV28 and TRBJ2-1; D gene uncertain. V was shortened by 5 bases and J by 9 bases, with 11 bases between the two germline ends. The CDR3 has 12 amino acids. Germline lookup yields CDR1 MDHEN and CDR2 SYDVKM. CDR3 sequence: CASSLRHGEQFF. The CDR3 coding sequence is TGTGCCAGCAGTCTTAGACACGGTGAGCAGTTCTTC.

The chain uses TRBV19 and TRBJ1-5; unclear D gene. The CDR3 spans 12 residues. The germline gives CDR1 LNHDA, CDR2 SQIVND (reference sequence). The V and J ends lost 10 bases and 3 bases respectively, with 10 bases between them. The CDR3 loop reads CATRIVNQPQHF. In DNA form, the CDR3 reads TGTGCCACCAGGATAGTCAATCAGCCCCAGCATTTT.

Here the CDR3 DNA reads TGTGCCAGCAGTTACGGGGCCTCAACTAATGAAAAACTGTTTTTT. Translated, it gives CASSYGASTNEKLFF. V is TRBV6-5 and J is TRBJ1-4, with a tentative D call TRBD1 (5 bases). The CDR3 runs to 15 residues. Germline values: CDR1 MNHEY, CDR2 SVGAGI. Between the trimmed V and J ends, which lost 2 bases and 0 bases, there was a span of 7 bases.

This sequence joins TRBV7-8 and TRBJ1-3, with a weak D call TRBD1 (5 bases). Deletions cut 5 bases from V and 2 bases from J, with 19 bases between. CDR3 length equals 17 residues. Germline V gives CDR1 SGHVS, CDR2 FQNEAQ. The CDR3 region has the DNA TGTGCCAGCAGCCCTAGGGACGGGGGGTTCGCTGGAAACACCATATATTTT. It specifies CASSPRDGGFAGNTIYF.